This TCR beta chain was recorded in a study of cytomegalovirus exposure and HLA in healthy donors. Researchers ran the PCR with 60 Vbeta and 13 Jbeta primers. Libraries were prepared by immunoSEQ multiplex PCR; TCRdb keeps only in-frame clonotypes and omits some of them. Seen here are about 160,000 clones, approximately 80% observed once, and the top ten hold 7%. The CDR3 has 15 residues. The V segment lost 6 bases and the J segment 1 base; nucleotides outside the gene matches: 9. CDR1 MNHEY and CDR2 SVGAGI come from the germline V gene. This sequence was found in a woman aged 25 to 39 in good health and CMV-seropositive. The chain uses TRBV6-5 and TRBJ2-7; 7 positions agree with TRBD1. Material for sequencing was PBMCs. CDR3 in DNA: TGTGCCAGCAGAGTTAACAGGGGCGAATCCTACGAGCAGTACTTC. Translation gives CASRVNRGESYEQYF.